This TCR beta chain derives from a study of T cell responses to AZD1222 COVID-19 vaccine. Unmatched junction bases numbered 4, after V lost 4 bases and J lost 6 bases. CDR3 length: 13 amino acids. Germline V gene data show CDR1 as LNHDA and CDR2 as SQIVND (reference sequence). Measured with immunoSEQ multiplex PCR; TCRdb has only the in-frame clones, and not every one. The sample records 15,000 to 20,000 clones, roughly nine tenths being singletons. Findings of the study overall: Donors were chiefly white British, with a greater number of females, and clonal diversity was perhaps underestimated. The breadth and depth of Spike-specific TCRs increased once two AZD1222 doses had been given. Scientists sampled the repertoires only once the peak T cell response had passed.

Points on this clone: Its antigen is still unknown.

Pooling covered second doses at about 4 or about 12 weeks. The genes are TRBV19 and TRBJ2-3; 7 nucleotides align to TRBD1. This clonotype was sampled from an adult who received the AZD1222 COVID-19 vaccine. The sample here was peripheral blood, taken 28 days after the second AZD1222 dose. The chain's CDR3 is CASSRQGRDTQYF. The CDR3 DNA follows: TGTGCCAGTAGTAGACAGGGTAGGGATACGCAGTATTTT.